This T cell receptor (beta chain) emerged from a study of blood T cells in healthy people across ages. Trimming shortened V by 4 bases and J by 5 bases, and 10 bases separated the two germline ends. There are 13 residues in the CDR3. Germline CDR1 is LGHDT and CDR2 is YNNKEL (reference sequence). Combining a sample-barcoded 5' primer with a J-beta primer mix, a second PCR ran for about 6 to 11 cycles. One entry per CDR3 protein, called by TCRdb with MiXCR from the 5' RACE reads. Of approximately 790,000 distinct CDR3 sequences in the sample, around 68% were seen once. The rearrangement uses TRBV3-1 and TRBJ2-3; perhaps TRBD2 as D (6 bases). The TCR comes from a young man in good health. Sequenced sample: blood. The CDR3 sequence: CASSRDLLDTQYF. The DNA for the CDR3 is TGTGCCAGCAGCCGGGACTTACTAGATACGCAGTATTTT.